These 6 T cell receptor beta chains originate from one sample sequenced in a study of OX40 agonist ivuxolimab in advanced cancers. Library preparation was by the immunoSEQ multiplex PCR assay. TCRdb's version of the immuneACCESS table is confined to in-frame rearrangements and falls short of the full clone set. An unresolved V gene accounts for under half of the shortfall where checked; the remainder is of unknown origin. Here the sample has some 19,000 clones; roughly nine tenths occur a single time. The ten top clones hold around 50% of the sample. The specimen was CD4+ or CD8+ T cells sorted from blood, collected in a trial of the OX40 agonist ivuxolimab. Receptors originate from an adult with an advanced solid tumor such as melanoma, head and neck, liver or kidney cancer.

This rearrangement joins TRBV5-6 to TRBJ2-7, with D hard to call. This CDR3 spans 14 amino acids. Per germline, CDR1 SGHDT and CDR2 YYEEEE. V dropped 4 bases and J dropped 3 bases, with 14 bases sitting between them. CDR3 sequence (DNA): TGTGCCAGCAGCCTATTAGGCGGCCACTACGAGCAGTACTTC. Residues: CASSLLGGHYEQYF.

In its sample, this clone was seen a few times. The chain couples TRBV4-1 to TRBJ1-2, with a possible D match to TRBD1 (5 bases). Germline V gene data show CDR1 as MGHRA and CDR2 as YSYEKL. The CDR3 extends over 13 amino acids. V lost 1 base and J 5 bases, leaving 8 bases between the germline ends. DNA for the CDR3: TGCGCCAGCAGCCAAGCGGGGGGTTATGGCTACACCTTC. Protein product: CASSQAGGYGYTF.

This chain uses TRBV5-5 with TRBJ2-7, with 14 bases that match TRBD2. V was clipped by 4 bases and J by 6 bases; unmatched bases: 6. The V gene's germline CDR1 is SGHKS and CDR2 YYEKEE (reference sequence). This CDR3 contains 15 residues. The CDR3 protein is CASSPGLAGVAEQYF. The CDR3 DNA reads TGTGCCAGCAGCCCGGGACTAGCGGGAGTTGCCGAGCAGTACTTC.

The chain recombines TRBV7-9 with TRBJ2-1; D remains unclear. The V and J ends lost 1 base and 5 bases respectively, with 3 bases between them. The CDR3 is 12 residues long. Germline V lookup: CDR1 SEHNR, CDR2 FQNEAQ (reference sequence). CDR3 loop: CASSLGNNEQFF. CDR3 DNA sequence: TGTGCCAGCAGCTTAGGGAACAATGAGCAGTTCTTC.

The chain has TRBV7-3 and TRBJ2-1, with 13 nucleotides matching TRBD2. Germline CDR1 and CDR2: SGHTA and FQGTGA. Trimming took 5 bases from V and 0 from J; bases not matched to a gene: 7. The CDR3 has 18 amino acids. CDR3 protein: CASSLLAGGLDSYNEQFF. The CDR3 region has the DNA TGTGCCAGCAGCCTACTAGCGGGAGGGCTTGACTCCTACAATGAGCAGTTCTTC.

V usage is TRBV4-1 and J usage is TRBJ1-1, with D perhaps matching TRBD1 (5 bases). The CDR3 loop spans 16 amino acids. Trimming pared 0 bases from V and 5 bases from J, leaving 16 bases between. CDR1 is MGHRA and CDR2 is YSYEKL in the germline V gene. CDR3 sequence reads: CASSQDLWGRGTEAFF. The CDR3 DNA follows: TGCGCCAGCAGCCAAGATCTTTGGGGGAGAGGGACTGAAGCTTTCTTT.